This TCR beta chain is from a study of PD-1 blockade in mismatch repair-deficient tumors (TCRdb year 2017). The study in broad terms: Between late 2013 and late 2016, the trial enrolled some 91 consecutive patients with about twelve mismatch repair-deficient cancer types, every one of whom had been previously treated and was progressing. Tumor-associated T cell clones in the peripheral blood of patients responding to PD-1 blockade were tracked using deep sequencing of TCR CDR3 regions. Findings and caveats that apply to the study as a whole: Clones residing in the tumor, which were often undetectable in blood before treatment, expanded quickly after pembrolizumab and then contracted, generally before radiologic responses.

Compared with germline, V lacks 3 bases and J lacks 5 bases; bases without a gene match: 7. Looking up the germline V gene (reference sequence) yields CDR1 SGHAT and CDR2 FQDESV. Including the terminal cysteine and phenylalanine, the CDR3 comprises 14 residues. Of all the DNA, just the CDR3 is kept, 42 bases in frame from base 1. Mismatch repair deficiency was established in every enrolled patient by polymerase chain reaction or immunohistochemistry. TCR sequencing was carried out for three patients who responded to pembrolizumab therapy. The phase II trial prospectively evaluated PD-1 blockade with pembrolizumab in advanced mismatch repair-deficient cancers, independent of tissue of origin. Serial peripheral blood T cell samples were collected before and at multiple times after starting PD-1 blockade. The timing of each blood sample was reported as weeks after the first dose of pembrolizumab. Concerning this clone: Its binding antigen is unknown. The input lacks base qualities; no much larger clone sits a single base away.

Library generation was performed with the immunoSEQ multiplex PCR assay. TCRdb took this table from immuneACCESS and kept in-frame rearrangements with V and J called. Such tables lack part of the clones; where checked against another copy, unresolved V genes explain under half of the gap, and the rest is unexplained. The sample table contains tens of thousands of clones; only one count was recorded for about 78% of them. Jointly, the top ten make up 4.5% to 7% of the sample. The chain is made from TRBV11-1 and TRBJ2-7, with 7 bases matching TRBD1. This sample comprised peripheral blood, obtained 2 weeks after starting pembrolizumab. This TCR was sampled from an adult with mismatch repair-deficient cancer. For the CDR3, the sequence is CASSFDRALNEQYF. The DNA sequence is as follows: TGTGCCAGCAGCTTTGACAGGGCCCTAAACGAGCAGTACTTC.